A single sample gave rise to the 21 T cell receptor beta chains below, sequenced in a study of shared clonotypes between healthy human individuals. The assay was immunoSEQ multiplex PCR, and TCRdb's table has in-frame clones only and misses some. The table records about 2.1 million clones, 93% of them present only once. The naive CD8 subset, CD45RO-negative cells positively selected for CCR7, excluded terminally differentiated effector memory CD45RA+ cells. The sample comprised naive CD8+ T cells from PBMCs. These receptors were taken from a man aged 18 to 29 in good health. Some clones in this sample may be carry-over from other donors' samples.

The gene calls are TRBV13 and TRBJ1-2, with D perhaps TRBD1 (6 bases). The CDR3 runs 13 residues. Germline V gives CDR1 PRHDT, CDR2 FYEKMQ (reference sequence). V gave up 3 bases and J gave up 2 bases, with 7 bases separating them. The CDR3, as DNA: TGTGCCAGCAGCTTGGACAGAAACTATGGCTACACCTTC. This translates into CASSLDRNYGYTF. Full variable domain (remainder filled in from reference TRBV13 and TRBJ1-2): AAGVIQSPRHLIKEKRETATLKCYPIPRHDTVYWYQQGPGQDPQFLISFYEKMQSDKGSIPDRFSAQQFSDYHSELNMSSLELGDSALYFCASSLDRNYGYTFGSGTRLTVV.

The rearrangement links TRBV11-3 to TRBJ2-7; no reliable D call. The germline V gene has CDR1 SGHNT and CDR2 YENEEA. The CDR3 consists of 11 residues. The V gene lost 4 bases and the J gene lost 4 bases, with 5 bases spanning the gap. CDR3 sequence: CASSWPYEQYF. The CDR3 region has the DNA TGTGCCAGCAGCTGGCCATACGAGCAGTACTTC.

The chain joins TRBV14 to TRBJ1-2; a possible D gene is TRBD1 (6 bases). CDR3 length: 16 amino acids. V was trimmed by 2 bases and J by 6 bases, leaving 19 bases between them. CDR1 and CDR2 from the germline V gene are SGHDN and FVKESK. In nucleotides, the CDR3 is TGTGCCAGCAGCCAAAGAAGAGGTTTCAGGGACAATGGCTACACCTTC. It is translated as CASSQRRGFRDNGYTF.

CDR3 in DNA: TGTGCCAGCAGCCGGGAGTTTGGGCCACGGGACCTCTACGAGCAGTACTTC. The encoded protein is CASSREFGPRDLYEQYF. The chain uses TRBV25-1 and TRBJ2-7, with TRBD2 as a possible D gene (6 bases). The V gene's germline CDR1 is MGHDK and CDR2 SYGVNS. This CDR3 spans 17 amino acids. V was clipped by 6 bases and J by 3 bases, with 24 bases between them.

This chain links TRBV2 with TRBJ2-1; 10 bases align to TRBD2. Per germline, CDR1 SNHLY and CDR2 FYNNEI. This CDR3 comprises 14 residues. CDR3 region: CATSGRTSYNEQFF. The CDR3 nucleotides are TGTGCGACTAGCGGGCGGACGTCCTACAATGAGCAGTTCTTC. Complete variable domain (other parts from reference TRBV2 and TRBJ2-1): EPEVTQTPSHQVTQMGQEVILRCVPISNHLYFYWYRQILGQKVEFLVSFYNNEISEKSEIFDDQFSVERPDGSNFTLKIRSTKLEDSAMYFCATSGRTSYNEQFFGPGTRLTVL.

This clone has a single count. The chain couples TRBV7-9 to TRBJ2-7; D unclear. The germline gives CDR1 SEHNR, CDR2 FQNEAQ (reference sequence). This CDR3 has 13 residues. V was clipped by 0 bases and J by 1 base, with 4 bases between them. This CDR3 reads CASSLAKSYEQYF. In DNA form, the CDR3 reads TGTGCCAGCAGCTTAGCCAAGTCCTACGAGCAGTACTTC.

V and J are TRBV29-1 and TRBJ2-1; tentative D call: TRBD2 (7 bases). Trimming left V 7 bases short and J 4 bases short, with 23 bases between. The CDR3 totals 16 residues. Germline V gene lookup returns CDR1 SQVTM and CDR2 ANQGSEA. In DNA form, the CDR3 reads TGCAGCGCCCTTGGGGGGCGGGCGGGGGAATACAATGAGCAGTTCTTC. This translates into CSALGGRAGEYNEQFF.

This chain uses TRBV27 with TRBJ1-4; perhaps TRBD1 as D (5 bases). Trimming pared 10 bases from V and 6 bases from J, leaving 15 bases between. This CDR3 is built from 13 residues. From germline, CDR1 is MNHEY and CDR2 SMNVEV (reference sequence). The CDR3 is CATRGTEDEKLFF. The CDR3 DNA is TGTGCCACCCGAGGGACCGAGGATGAAAAACTGTTTTTT.

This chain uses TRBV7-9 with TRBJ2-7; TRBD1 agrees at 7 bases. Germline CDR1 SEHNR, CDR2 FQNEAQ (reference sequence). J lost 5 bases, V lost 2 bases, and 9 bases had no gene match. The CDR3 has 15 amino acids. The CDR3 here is CASSLRQGTFNEQYF. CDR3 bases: TGTGCCAGCAGCTTACGACAGGGCACCTTTAACGAGCAGTACTTC.

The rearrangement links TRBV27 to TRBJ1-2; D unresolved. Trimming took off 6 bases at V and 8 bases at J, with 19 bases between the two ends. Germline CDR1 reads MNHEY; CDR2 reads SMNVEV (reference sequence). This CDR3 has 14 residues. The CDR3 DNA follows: TGTGCCAGCAGCCCAACCACCACCGGGTGGGGCTACACCTTC. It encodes CASSPTTTGWGYTF.

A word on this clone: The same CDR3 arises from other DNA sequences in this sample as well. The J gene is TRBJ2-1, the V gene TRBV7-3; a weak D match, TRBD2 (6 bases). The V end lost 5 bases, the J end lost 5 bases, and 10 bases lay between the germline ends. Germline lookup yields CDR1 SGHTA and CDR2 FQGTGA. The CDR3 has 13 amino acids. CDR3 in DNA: TGTGCCAGCAGCCTGGGGGGACACAATGAGCAGTTCTTC. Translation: CASSLGGHNEQFF. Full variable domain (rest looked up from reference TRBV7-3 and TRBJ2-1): GAGVSQTPSNKVTEKGKYVELRCDPISGHTALYWYRQSLGQGPEFLIYFQGTGAADDSGLPNDRFFAVRPEGSVSTLKIQRTERGDSAVYLCASSLGGHNEQFFGPGTRLTVL.

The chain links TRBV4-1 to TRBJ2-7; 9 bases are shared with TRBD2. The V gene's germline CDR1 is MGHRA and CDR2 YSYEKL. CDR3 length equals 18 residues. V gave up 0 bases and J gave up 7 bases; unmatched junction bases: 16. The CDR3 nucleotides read TGCGCCAGCAGCCAAGATCTGCGGGAGGGCCTCTTCTCTTTTGAGCAGTACTTC. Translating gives CASSQDLREGLFSFEQYF.

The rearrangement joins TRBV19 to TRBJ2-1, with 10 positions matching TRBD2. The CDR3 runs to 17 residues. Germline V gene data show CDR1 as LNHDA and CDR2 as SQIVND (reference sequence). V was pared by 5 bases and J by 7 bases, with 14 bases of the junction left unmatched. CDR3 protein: CASSLPGLARQVNEQFF. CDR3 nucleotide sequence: TGTGCCAGTAGTCTCCCGGGACTAGCGCGACAAGTAAATGAGCAGTTCTTC.

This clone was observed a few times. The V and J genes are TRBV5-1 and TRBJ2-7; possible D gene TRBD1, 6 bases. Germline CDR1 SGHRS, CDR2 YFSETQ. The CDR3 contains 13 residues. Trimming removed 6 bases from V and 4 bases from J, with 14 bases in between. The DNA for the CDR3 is TGCGCCAGCACTATAGGGGGAAAATACGAGCAGTACTTC. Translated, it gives CASTIGGKYEQYF.

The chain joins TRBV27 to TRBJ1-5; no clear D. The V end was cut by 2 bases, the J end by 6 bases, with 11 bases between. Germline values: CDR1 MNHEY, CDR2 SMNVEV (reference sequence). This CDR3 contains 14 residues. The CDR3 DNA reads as TGTGCCAGCAGTTTAGGGCGTGTGGCTCAGCCCCAGCATTTT. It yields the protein CASSLGRVAQPQHF.

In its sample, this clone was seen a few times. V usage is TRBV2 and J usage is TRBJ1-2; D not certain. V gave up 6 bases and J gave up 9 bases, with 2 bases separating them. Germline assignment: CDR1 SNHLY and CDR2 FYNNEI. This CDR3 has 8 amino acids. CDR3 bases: TGTGCCAGCAGCAGCTACACCTTC. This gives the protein CASSSYTF.

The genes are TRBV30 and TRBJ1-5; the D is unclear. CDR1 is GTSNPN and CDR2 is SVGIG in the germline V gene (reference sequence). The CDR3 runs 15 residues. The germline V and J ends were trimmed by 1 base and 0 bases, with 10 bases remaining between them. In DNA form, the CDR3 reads TGTGCCTGGAGTGCCCGGGGAATTAGCAATCAGCCCCAGCATTTT. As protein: CAWSARGISNQPQHF.

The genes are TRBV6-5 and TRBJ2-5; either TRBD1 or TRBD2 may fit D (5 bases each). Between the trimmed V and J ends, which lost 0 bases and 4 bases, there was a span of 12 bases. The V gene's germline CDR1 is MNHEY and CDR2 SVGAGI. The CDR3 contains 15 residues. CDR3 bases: TGTGCCAGCAGTTACTCTAGGGCAGGGAGAGAGACCCAGTACTTC. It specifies CASSYSRAGRETQYF.

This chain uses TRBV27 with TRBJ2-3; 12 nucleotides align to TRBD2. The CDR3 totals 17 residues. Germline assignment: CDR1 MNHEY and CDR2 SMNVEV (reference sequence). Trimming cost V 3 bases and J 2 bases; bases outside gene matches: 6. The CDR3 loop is CASSLILAGGLTDTQYF. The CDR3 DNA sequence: TGTGCCAGCAGTTTGATACTAGCGGGGGGACTCACAGATACGCAGTATTTT.

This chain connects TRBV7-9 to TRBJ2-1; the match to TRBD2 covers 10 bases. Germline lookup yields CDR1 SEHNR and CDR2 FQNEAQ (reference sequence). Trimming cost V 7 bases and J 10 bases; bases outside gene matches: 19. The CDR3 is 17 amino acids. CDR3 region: CASTKLQREGRGGEQFF. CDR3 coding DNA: TGTGCCAGCACCAAGCTACAGCGGGAGGGCCGAGGTGGAGAGCAGTTCTTC.

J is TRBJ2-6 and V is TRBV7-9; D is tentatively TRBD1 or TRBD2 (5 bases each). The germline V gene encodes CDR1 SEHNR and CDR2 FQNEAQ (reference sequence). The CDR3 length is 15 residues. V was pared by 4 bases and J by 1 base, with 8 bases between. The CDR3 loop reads CASSSRESGANVLTF. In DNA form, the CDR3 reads TGTGCCAGCAGCTCCAGGGAGTCTGGGGCCAACGTCCTGACTTTC.